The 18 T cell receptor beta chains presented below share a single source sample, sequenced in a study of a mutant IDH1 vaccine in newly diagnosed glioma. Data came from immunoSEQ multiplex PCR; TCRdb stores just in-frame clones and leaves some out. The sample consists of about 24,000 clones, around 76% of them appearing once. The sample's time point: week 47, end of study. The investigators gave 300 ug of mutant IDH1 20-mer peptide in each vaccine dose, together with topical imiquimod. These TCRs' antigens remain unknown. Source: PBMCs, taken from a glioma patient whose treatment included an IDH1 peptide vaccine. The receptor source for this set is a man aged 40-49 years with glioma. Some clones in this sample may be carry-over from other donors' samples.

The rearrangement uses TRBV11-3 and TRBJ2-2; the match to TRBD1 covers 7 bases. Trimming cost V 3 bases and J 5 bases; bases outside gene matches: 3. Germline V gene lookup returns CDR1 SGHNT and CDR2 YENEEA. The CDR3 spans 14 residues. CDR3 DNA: TGTGCCAGCAGCTTGGACAGGAGGACCGGGGAGCTGTTTTTT. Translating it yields CASSLDRRTGELFF.

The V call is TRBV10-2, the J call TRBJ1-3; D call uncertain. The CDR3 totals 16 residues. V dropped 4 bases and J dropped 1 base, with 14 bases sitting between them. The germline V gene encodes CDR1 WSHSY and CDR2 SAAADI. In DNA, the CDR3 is TGCGCCAGCAGTGTACTTCATCCCGGTTCTGGAAACACCATATATTTT. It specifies CASSVLHPGSGNTIYF.

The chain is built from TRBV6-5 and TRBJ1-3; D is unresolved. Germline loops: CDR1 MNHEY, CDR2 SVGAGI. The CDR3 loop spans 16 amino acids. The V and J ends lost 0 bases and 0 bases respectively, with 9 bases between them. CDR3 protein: CASSYSGISSGNTIYF. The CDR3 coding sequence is TGTGCCAGCAGTTACTCCGGGATTAGCTCTGGAAACACCATATATTTT.

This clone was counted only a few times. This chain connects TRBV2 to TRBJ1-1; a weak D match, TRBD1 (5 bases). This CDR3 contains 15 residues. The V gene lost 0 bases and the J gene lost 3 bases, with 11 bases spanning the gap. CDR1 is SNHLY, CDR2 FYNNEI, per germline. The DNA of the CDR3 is TGTGCCAGCAGTGAAGCGTTGTGGGGGGACACTGAAGCTTTCTTT. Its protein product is CASSEALWGDTEAFF. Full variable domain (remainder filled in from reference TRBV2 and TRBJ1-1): EPEVTQTPSHQVTQMGQEVILRCVPISNHLYFYWYRQILGQKVEFLVSFYNNEISEKSEIFDDQFSVERPDGSNFTLKIRSTKLEDSAMYFCASSEALWGDTEAFFGQGTRLTVV.

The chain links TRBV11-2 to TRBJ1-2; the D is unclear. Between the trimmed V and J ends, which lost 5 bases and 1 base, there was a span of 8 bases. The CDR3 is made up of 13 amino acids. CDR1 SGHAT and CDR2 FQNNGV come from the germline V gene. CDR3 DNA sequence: TGTGCCAGCAGCCCGGACCTTAACTATGGCTACACCTTC. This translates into CASSPDLNYGYTF.

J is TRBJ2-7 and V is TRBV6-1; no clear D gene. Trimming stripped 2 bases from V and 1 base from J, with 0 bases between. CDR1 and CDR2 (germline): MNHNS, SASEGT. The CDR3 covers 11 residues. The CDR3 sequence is CASSESYEQYF. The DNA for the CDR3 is TGTGCCAGCAGTGAATCCTACGAGCAGTACTTC.

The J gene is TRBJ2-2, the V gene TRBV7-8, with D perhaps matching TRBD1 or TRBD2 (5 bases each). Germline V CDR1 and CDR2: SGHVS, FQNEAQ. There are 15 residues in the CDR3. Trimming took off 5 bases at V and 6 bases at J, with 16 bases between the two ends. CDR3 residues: CASSQGDGWAGELFF. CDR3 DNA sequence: TGTGCCAGCAGCCAAGGGGACGGTTGGGCCGGGGAGCTGTTTTTT. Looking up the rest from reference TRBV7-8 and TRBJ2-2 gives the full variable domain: GAGVSQSPRYKVAKRGQDVALRCDPISGHVSLFWYQQALGQGPEFLTYFQNEAQLDKSGLPSDRFFAERPEGSVSTLKIQRTQQEDSAVYLCASSQGDGWAGELFFGEGSRLTVL.

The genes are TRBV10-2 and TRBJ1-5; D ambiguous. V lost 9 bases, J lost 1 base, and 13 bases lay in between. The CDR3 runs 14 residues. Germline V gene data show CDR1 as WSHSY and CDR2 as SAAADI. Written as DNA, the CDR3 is TGCGCCAGTAATACTGCGGGGAGCAATCAGCCCCAGCATTTT. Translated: CASNTAGSNQPQHF.

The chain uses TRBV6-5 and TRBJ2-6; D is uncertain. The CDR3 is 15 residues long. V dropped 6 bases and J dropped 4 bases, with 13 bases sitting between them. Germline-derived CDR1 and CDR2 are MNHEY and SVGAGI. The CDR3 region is CASRGLHTGANVLTF. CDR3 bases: TGTGCCAGCAGGGGCTTACATACCGGGGCCAACGTCCTGACTTTC.

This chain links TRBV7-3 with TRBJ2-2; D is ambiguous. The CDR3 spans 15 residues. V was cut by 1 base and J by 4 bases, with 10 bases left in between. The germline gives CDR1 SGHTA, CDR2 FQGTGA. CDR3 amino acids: CASSLSPGSTGELFF. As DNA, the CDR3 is TGTGCCAGCAGCTTAAGTCCTGGCTCCACCGGGGAGCTGTTTTTT.

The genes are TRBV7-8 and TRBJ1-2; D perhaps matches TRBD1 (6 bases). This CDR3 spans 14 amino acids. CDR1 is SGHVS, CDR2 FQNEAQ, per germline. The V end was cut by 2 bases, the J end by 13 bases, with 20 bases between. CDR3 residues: CASSLNTRQAKFTF. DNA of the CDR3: TGTGCCAGCAGCTTAAATACGCGACAGGCGAAATTCACCTTC.

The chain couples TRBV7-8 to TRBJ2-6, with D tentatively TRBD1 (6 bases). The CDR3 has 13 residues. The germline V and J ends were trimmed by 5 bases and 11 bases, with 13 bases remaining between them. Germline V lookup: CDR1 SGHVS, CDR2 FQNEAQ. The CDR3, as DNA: TGTGCCAGCAGCCCGCCGGGACAAGACGTCCTGACTTTC. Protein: CASSPPGQDVLTF. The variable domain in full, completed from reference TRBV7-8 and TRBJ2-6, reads GAGVSQSPRYKVAKRGQDVALRCDPISGHVSLFWYQQALGQGPEFLTYFQNEAQLDKSGLPSDRFFAERPEGSVSTLKIQRTQQEDSAVYLCASSPPGQDVLTFGAGSRLTVL.

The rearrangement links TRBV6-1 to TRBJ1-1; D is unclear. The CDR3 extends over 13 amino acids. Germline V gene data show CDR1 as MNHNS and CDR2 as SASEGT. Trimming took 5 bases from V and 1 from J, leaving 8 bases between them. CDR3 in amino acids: CASSRTENTEAFF. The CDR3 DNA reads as TGTGCCAGCAGTAGAACAGAGAACACTGAAGCTTTCTTT.

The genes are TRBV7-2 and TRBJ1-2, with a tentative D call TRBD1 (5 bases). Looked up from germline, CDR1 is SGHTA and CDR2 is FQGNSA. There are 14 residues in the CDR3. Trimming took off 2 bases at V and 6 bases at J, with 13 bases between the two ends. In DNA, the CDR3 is TGTGCCAGCAGCTTATTAGGGGTGAGGGATGGCTACACCTTC. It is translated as CASSLLGVRDGYTF. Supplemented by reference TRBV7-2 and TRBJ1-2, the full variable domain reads GAGVSQSPSNKVTEKGKDVELRCDPISGHTALYWYRQSLGQGLEFLIYFQGNSAPDKSGLPSDRFSAERTGGSVSTLTIQRTQQEDSAVYLCASSLLGVRDGYTFGSGTRLTVV.

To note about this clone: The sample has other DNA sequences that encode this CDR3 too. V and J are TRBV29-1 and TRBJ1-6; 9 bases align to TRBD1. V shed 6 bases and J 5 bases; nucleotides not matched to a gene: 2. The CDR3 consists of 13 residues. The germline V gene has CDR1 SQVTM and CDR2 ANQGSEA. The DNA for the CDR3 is TGCAGCGTAAGGACAGGGGATAATTCACCCCTCCACTTT. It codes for CSVRTGDNSPLHF.

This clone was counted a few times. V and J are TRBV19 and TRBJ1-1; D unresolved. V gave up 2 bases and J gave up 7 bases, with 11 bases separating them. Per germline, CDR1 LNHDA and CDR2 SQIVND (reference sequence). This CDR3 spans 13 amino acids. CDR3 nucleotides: TGTGCCAGTAGTATACGAAGCGCCCATGAAGCTTTCTTT. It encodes CASSIRSAHEAFF.

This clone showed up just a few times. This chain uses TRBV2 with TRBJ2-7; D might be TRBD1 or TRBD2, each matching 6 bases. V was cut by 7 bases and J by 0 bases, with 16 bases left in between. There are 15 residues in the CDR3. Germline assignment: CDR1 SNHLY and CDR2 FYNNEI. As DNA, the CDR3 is TGTGCCAGCACCAAAAGGGGGACTCCCTCCTACGAGCAGTACTTC. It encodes CASTKRGTPSYEQYF. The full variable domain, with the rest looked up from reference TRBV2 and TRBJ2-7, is EPEVTQTPSHQVTQMGQEVILRCVPISNHLYFYWYRQILGQKVEFLVSFYNNEISEKSEIFDDQFSVERPDGSNFTLKIRSTKLEDSAMYFCASTKRGTPSYEQYFGPGTRLTVT.

The CDR3: CASSEGQASSYEQYF. Written as DNA, the CDR3 is TGTGCCAGCAGCGAAGGACAGGCGAGCTCCTACGAGCAGTACTTC. The J gene is TRBJ2-7, the V gene TRBV11-1; 7 nucleotides align to TRBD1. The CDR3 runs to 15 residues. J gave up 0 bases and V 5 bases, and 7 bases lay outside the gene matches. Germline V gene sequence: CDR1 SGHAT, CDR2 FQDESV (reference sequence).